Following are 17 T cell receptor beta chains from one sample sequenced in a study of control samples from healthy donors and cancer patients. TCRdb keeps only in-frame clones here, not all; method: immunoSEQ multiplex PCR. The table has 79,000 or so clones, roughly nine tenths seen once. Sequenced material: PBMCs. These receptors came from a woman between 45 and 60 years old with colorectal cancer.

This chain connects TRBV10-3 to TRBJ2-3, with 14 bases matching TRBD2. The germline CDR1 and CDR2 sequences are ENHRY and SYGVKD. This CDR3 has 16 amino acids. V was pared by 5 bases and J by 5 bases, with 6 bases of the junction left unmatched. CDR3 sequence (DNA): TGTGCCATCAGTCCGACTAGCGGGGGGGCCAAAGATACGCAGTATTTT. Translated, it gives CAISPTSGGAKDTQYF.

The chain joins TRBV6-5 to TRBJ1-1; D gene ambiguous. The CDR3 loop spans 14 amino acids. The V gene's germline CDR1 is MNHEY and CDR2 SVGAGI. V was pared by 7 bases and J by 1 base, with 13 bases between. The CDR3 loop is CASNFAGGNTEAFF. DNA of the CDR3: TGTGCCAGCAATTTTGCGGGTGGGAACACTGAAGCTTTCTTT.

The J gene is TRBJ2-5, the V gene TRBV21-1. TRBV21-1 is marked as a pseudogene. This CDR3 comprises 15 residues. The CDR3 DNA follows: TGTGCCAGCAGCCCCCGGGCCCTGAGAAATTGGACCCAGTACTTC. Amino acids: CASSPRALRNWTQYF.

The rearrangement uses TRBV18 and TRBJ2-2, with 8 bases lining up with TRBD2. Trimming cost V 1 base and J 4 bases; bases outside gene matches: 5. CDR3 length: 16 residues. The germline V gene has CDR1 KGHSH and CDR2 LQKENI. This chain's CDR3 is CASSPLQRGSTGELFF. DNA of the CDR3: TGTGCCAGCTCACCACTGCAGCGGGGGAGCACCGGGGAGCTGTTTTTT.

The rearrangement links TRBV21-1 to TRBJ2-7; TRBD1, the table's D call, lacks a check against the DNA. TRBV21-1 is a pseudogene segment. This CDR3 is 12 amino acids long. DNA of the CDR3: TGTGCCAGCGGAAAGACATCTTACGAGCAGTACGTC. It yields the protein CASGKTSYEQYV.

This chain uses TRBV19 with TRBJ1-1; D is uncertain. Germline loops: CDR1 LNHDA, CDR2 SQIVND (reference sequence). This CDR3 region has 13 residues. Trimming took off 5 bases at V and 8 bases at J, with 15 bases between the two ends. The DNA for the CDR3 is TGTGCCAGTAGTCTTGTAACCTTTCGGGAAGCTTTCTTT. Amino acid sequence: CASSLVTFREAFF.

The chain is built from TRBV4-3 and TRBJ1-5; D uncertain. V dropped 0 bases and J dropped 5 bases, with 11 bases sitting between them. The CDR3 length is 15 residues. Germline-derived CDR1 and CDR2 are LGHNA and YSLEER. CDR3 in amino acids: CASSQDAGVDQPQHF. The CDR3 bases are TGCGCCAGCAGCCAAGATGCCGGGGTGGATCAGCCCCAGCATTTT.

This chain links TRBV6-5 with TRBJ1-2; no clear D gene. The CDR3 is 15 amino acids. Deletions cut 0 bases from V and 7 bases from J, with 15 bases between. The germline V gene encodes CDR1 MNHEY and CDR2 SVGAGI. CDR3 in amino acids: CASSYSYGDRAGYTF. In DNA form, the CDR3 reads TGTGCCAGCAGTTACTCGTATGGGGATCGCGCTGGCTACACCTTC.

The gene calls are TRBV30 and TRBJ1-6; no clear D. The CDR3 sequence is 15 residues long. V lost 3 bases to trimming and J lost 9 bases, with 18 bases between them. Germline CDR1 reads GTSNPN; CDR2 reads SVGIG (reference sequence). The CDR3 is CAWRAGPLRSSPLHF. CDR3 in DNA: TGTGCCTGGAGGGCCGGACCGTTAAGGAGTTCACCCCTCCACTTT.

This chain uses TRBV19 with TRBJ2-1; weak D call: TRBD2 (5 bases). The CDR3 runs 14 residues. Germline V gene data show CDR1 as LNHDA and CDR2 as SQIVND (reference sequence). V lost 5 bases, J lost 4 bases, and 12 bases lay in between. CDR3 residues: CASSLREAYNEQFF. DNA of the CDR3: TGTGCCAGTAGTTTGAGGGAAGCGTACAATGAGCAGTTCTTC.

This CDR3 reads CASSFDRATYGYTF. In DNA form, the CDR3 reads TGTGCCAGCAGCTTTGACAGGGCGACCTATGGCTACACCTTC. The chain combines TRBV7-2 with TRBJ1-2; the match to TRBD1 covers 7 bases. Germline values: CDR1 SGHTA, CDR2 FQGNSA. V gave up 3 bases and J gave up 4 bases; unmatched junction bases: 5. The CDR3 consists of 14 residues. Together with reference TRBV7-2 and TRBJ1-2, the CDR3 gives the full variable domain: GAGVSQSPSNKVTEKGKDVELRCDPISGHTALYWYRQSLGQGLEFLIYFQGNSAPDKSGLPSDRFSAERTGGSVSTLTIQRTQQEDSAVYLCASSFDRATYGYTFGSGTRLTVV.

The chain couples TRBV4-1 to TRBJ1-1, with D perhaps TRBD1 (5 bases). Between the trimmed V and J ends, which lost 1 base and 0 bases, there was a span of 9 bases. CDR1 and CDR2 from the germline V gene are MGHRA and YSYEKL. The CDR3 consists of 15 residues. As DNA, the CDR3 is TGCGCCAGCAGCCAAGTTCCGGGGGTGAACACTGAAGCTTTCTTT. Translation: CASSQVPGVNTEAFF.

This chain connects TRBV6-4 to TRBJ1-1; no clear D gene. Per germline, CDR1 MRHNA and CDR2 SNTAGT. Trimming stripped 5 bases from V and 5 bases from J, with 12 bases between. CDR3 length equals 13 residues. Here the CDR3 DNA reads TGTGCCAGCAGTCAAACACGAGTTACTGAAGCTTTCTTT. The encoded protein is CASSQTRVTEAFF.

Only a few counts were recorded for this clone. The V call is TRBV20-1, the J call TRBJ2-1; 7 bases are shared with TRBD1. Germline V gives CDR1 DFQATT, CDR2 SNEGSKA (reference sequence). The trim removed 3 bases at V and 8 bases at J, leaving 7 bases unmatched. The CDR3 is 13 amino acids. The CDR3 protein is CSASRAQGDEQFF. CDR3 coding DNA: TGCAGTGCTAGTAGGGCCCAGGGGGATGAGCAGTTCTTC.

The J gene is TRBJ2-3, the V gene TRBV6-6, with D perhaps given as TRBD1 or TRBD2 (6 bases each). Between the trimmed V and J ends, which lost 2 bases and 0 bases, there was a span of 12 bases. This CDR3 has 16 amino acids. Germline assignment: CDR1 MNHNY and CDR2 SVGAGI (reference sequence). The CDR3 loop is CASSYPSGASTDTQYF. CDR3 DNA: TGTGCCAGCAGTTACCCCTCGGGGGCTAGCACAGATACGCAGTATTTT.

The genes are TRBV18 and TRBJ2-3; D unresolved. The CDR3 runs to 18 residues. In germline, CDR1 is KGHSH, CDR2 LQKENI. Trimming removed 4 bases at V and 0 bases at J, with 20 bases between. The CDR3 DNA reads TGTGCCAGCTCACTACAAGATACCCTTACCCAGAGCACAGATACGCAGTATTTT. Encoded protein: CASSLQDTLTQSTDTQYF.

A note on this clone: The sample contains more than one DNA sequence encoding this CDR3. This chain connects TRBV6-5 to TRBJ1-2; TRBD1 might be the D (5 bases). Looked up from germline, CDR1 is MNHEY and CDR2 is SVGAGI. Between the trimmed V and J ends, which lost 0 bases and 3 bases, there was a span of 8 bases. This CDR3 has 14 amino acids. In nucleotides, the CDR3 is TGTGCCAGCAGTTACTCTGGGACGGACTATGGCTACACCTTC. Translating it yields CASSYSGTDYGYTF.